The 23 T cell receptor beta chains given below trace back to one sample, sequenced in a study of tissue T cells after allogeneic stem cell transplantation. Clones were read by immunoSEQ multiplex PCR, and TCRdb kept only the in-frame ones, dropping some. The sample has just over 25,000 clones; under 95% are singletons. Source: blood, taken before transplantation. Receptor source: a male donor aged 60 or older who later had graft-versus-host disease after an allogeneic stem cell transplant.

The chain is built from TRBV9 and TRBJ1-5; tentative D call: TRBD1 (5 bases). Trimming pared 3 bases from V and 3 bases from J, leaving 7 bases between. Per germline, CDR1 SGDLS and CDR2 YYNGEE. The CDR3 sequence is 13 residues long. The CDR3 nucleotides read TGTGCCAGCAGCGGACAGAACAATCAGCCCCAGCATTTT. Translation: CASSGQNNQPQHF.

The chain uses TRBV5-1 and TRBJ2-3, with TRBD2 as a possible D gene (7 bases). Germline CDR1 reads SGHRS; CDR2 reads YFSETQ. V lost 1 base, J lost 2 bases, and 14 bases lay in between. This CDR3 has 16 residues. Here the CDR3 reads CASSLKYAGATDTQYF. CDR3 bases: TGCGCCAGCAGCTTGAAGTACGCGGGGGCCACAGATACGCAGTATTTT.

The chain recombines TRBV11-3 with TRBJ2-7; no reliable D call. Germline loops: CDR1 SGHNT, CDR2 YENEEA. The V end was cut by 2 bases, the J end by 2 bases, with 13 bases between. The CDR3 is made up of 15 amino acids. As DNA, the CDR3 is TGTGCCAGCAGCTTAAATTTCGGCAGTACCTACGAGCAGTACTTC. Protein: CASSLNFGSTYEQYF.

The J gene is TRBJ2-2, the V gene TRBV19; D is possibly TRBD1 (6 bases). The CDR3 contains 16 residues. Deletions cut 5 bases from V and 4 bases from J, with 17 bases between. Germline V CDR1 and CDR2: LNHDA, SQIVND (reference sequence). The CDR3 bases are TGTGCCAGTAGTGCCGCACAGGGTCGGAGCACCGGGGAGCTGTTTTTT. Protein sequence: CASSAAQGRSTGELFF.

The rearrangement joins TRBV15 to TRBJ2-7, with D perhaps matching TRBD1 (6 bases). CDR3 length equals 13 residues. Germline V gene sequence: CDR1 LNHNV, CDR2 YYDKDF (reference sequence). Trimming took off 5 bases at V and 4 bases at J, with 12 bases between the two ends. Here the CDR3 reads CATSEGGEYEQYF. CDR3 coding DNA: TGTGCCACCAGCGAAGGGGGAGAATACGAGCAGTACTTC.

V and J are TRBV11-2 and TRBJ2-1, with TRBD2 matching 9 bases. Germline assignment: CDR1 SGHAT and CDR2 FQNNGV. CDR3 length equals 17 residues. The trim removed 4 bases at V and 6 bases at J, leaving 13 bases unmatched. DNA of the CDR3: TGTGCCAGCAGCTCTTCCCCGCTTAGCGGGGGAATCAATGAGCAGTTCTTC. Amino acid sequence: CASSSSPLSGGINEQFF.

In this sample, this clone turned up a few times. This chain joins TRBV10-3 and TRBJ1-1; TRBD1 matches at 9 bases. The CDR3 is 19 amino acids. Losses at the gene ends were 6 bases for V and 3 bases for J; bases not matched to a gene: 20. The V gene's germline CDR1 is ENHRY and CDR2 SYGVKD. The CDR3 sequence is CAISQRRGKYRGQDTEAFF. CDR3 sequence (DNA): TGTGCCATCAGCCAAAGGCGCGGTAAGTACAGGGGGCAGGACACTGAAGCTTTCTTT.

The chain is built from TRBV7-2 and TRBJ2-7; no clear D. Trimming shortened V by 0 bases and J by 2 bases, and 14 bases separated the two germline ends. Germline V lookup: CDR1 SGHTA, CDR2 FQGNSA. This CDR3 comprises 16 residues. In DNA, the CDR3 is TGTGCCAGCAGCTTAGCGCCCCCCACTACGCCCTACGAGCAGTACTTC. As protein: CASSLAPPTTPYEQYF.

The rearrangement links TRBV30 to TRBJ1-3; TRBD1 is a possible D gene (6 bases). V was cut by 5 bases and J by 0 bases, with 11 bases left in between. The CDR3 runs to 14 residues. Germline V gene sequence: CDR1 GTSNPN, CDR2 SVGIG (reference sequence). CDR3 protein: CAWGWDNSGNTIYF. The CDR3 DNA reads as TGTGCCTGGGGCTGGGACAACTCTGGAAACACCATATATTTT.

The genes are TRBV11-3 and TRBJ2-5; TRBD1 agrees at 7 bases. The CDR3 has 13 amino acids. CDR1 is SGHNT, CDR2 YENEEA, per germline. V shed 3 bases, J shed 2 bases, and the junction held 0 bases outside the gene matches. The CDR3 loop reads CASSLGQQETQYF. CDR3 bases: TGTGCCAGCAGCTTGGGACAGCAAGAGACCCAGTACTTC. Using reference TRBV11-3 and TRBJ2-5 for the parts outside the CDR3, the full variable domain is EAGVVQSPRYKIIEKKQPVAFWCNPISGHNTLYWYLQNLGQGPELLIRYENEEAVDDSQLPKDRFSAERLKGVDSTLKIQPAELGDSAVYLCASSLGQQETQYFGPGTRLLVL.

The chain carries TRBV7-9 and TRBJ1-1; no clear D gene. The germline V gene has CDR1 SEHNR and CDR2 FQNEAQ (reference sequence). Trimming cost V 4 bases and J 0 bases, with 3 bases left between them. CDR3 length: 12 residues. The DNA for the CDR3 is TGTGCCAGCAGCTATATGAACACTGAAGCTTTCTTT. Translating gives CASSYMNTEAFF.

The V gene is TRBV5-4, the J gene TRBJ2-3, with D maybe TRBD2 (6 bases). From germline, CDR1 is SGHNT and CDR2 YYREEE (reference sequence). The ends were cut back, 6 bases at V and 1 base at J, with 9 bases in the middle. There are 13 residues in the CDR3. The CDR3 here is CASTSGGTDTQYF. The CDR3, as DNA: TGTGCCAGCACTTCGGGGGGCACAGATACGCAGTATTTT. Full variable domain (outside the CDR3, taken from reference TRBV5-4 and TRBJ2-3): ETGVTQSPTHLIKTRGQQVTLRCSSQSGHNTVSWYQQALGQGPQFIFQYYREEENGRGNFPPRFSGLQFPNYSSELNVNALELDDSALYLCASTSGGTDTQYFGPGTRLTVL.

The V and J genes are TRBV28 and TRBJ2-3, with TRBD2 matching 10 bases. The CDR3 sequence is 17 residues long. The junction had 13 bases not matched to a gene; V was cut back by 3 bases and J by 7 bases. Germline loops: CDR1 MDHEN, CDR2 SYDVKM. This CDR3 reads CASSFPQQTSGSNTQYF. The DNA for the CDR3 is TGTGCCAGCAGTTTCCCCCAGCAGACTAGCGGGTCAAATACGCAGTATTTT.

The chain is built from TRBV4-2 and TRBJ2-5; tentative D call: TRBD2 (6 bases). The V and J ends lost 1 base and 2 bases respectively, with 14 bases between them. Looked up from germline, CDR1 is LGHNA and CDR2 is YNFKEQ. The CDR3 totals 16 residues. For the CDR3, the DNA is TGTGCCAGCAGCCAAGGTTCGGAGGGGTATCAAGAGACCCAGTACTTC. This encodes CASSQGSEGYQETQYF.

The chain has TRBV3-1 (or the pseudogene TRBV3-2) and TRBJ2-3; D unresolved. Germline V gene sequence: CDR1 LGHDT, CDR2 YNNKEL (reference sequence). The CDR3 contains 15 residues. V lost 0 bases, J lost 0 bases, and 7 bases lay in between. The CDR3 bases are TGTGCCAGCAGCCAAGACCCTACTAGCACAGATACGCAGTATTTT. Protein product: CASSQDPTSTDTQYF.

This clone has only a few counts. The V and J genes are TRBV3-1 (or the pseudogene TRBV3-2) and TRBJ2-5; D may be TRBD1 (6 bases). This CDR3 is built from 18 residues. In germline, CDR1 is LGHDT, CDR2 YNNKEL (reference sequence). Trimming cost V 4 bases and J 4 bases, with 25 bases left between them. This CDR3 reads CASSRALERGFTGETQYF. As DNA, the CDR3 is TGTGCCAGCAGCCGCGCGCTTGAGAGGGGGTTTACTGGAGAGACCCAGTACTTC.

CDR3 in DNA: TGTGCCATCAGGGGTACGCCAGATACGCAGTATTTT. This codes for CAIRGTPDTQYF. V is TRBV10-3 and J is TRBJ2-3; D gene ambiguous. Germline loops: CDR1 ENHRY, CDR2 SYGVKD. V gave up 6 bases and J gave up 4 bases, with 8 bases separating them. The CDR3 sequence is 12 residues long.

V usage is TRBV6-6 and J usage is TRBJ2-4; possible D gene TRBD2, 5 bases. This CDR3 has 14 amino acids. Per germline, CDR1 MNHNY and CDR2 SVGAGI (reference sequence). Deletions cut 7 bases from V and 0 bases from J, with 10 bases between. The CDR3 is CASTNSGAKNIQYF. CDR3 bases: TGTGCCAGCACCAACAGCGGAGCCAAAAACATTCAGTACTTC.

The V and J genes are TRBV10-1 and TRBJ1-1; D gene unclear. Germline V gene sequence: CDR1 WNHNN, CDR2 SYGVQD (reference sequence). Trimming pared 0 bases from V and 0 bases from J, leaving 8 bases between. CDR3 size: 15 residues. The CDR3 loop is CASSESLAMNTEAFF. Here the CDR3 DNA reads TGCGCCAGCAGTGAGTCTCTGGCTATGAACACTGAAGCTTTCTTT.

This rearrangement joins TRBV6-5 to TRBJ2-7, with D possibly being TRBD1 (5 bases). The germline V and J ends were trimmed by 2 bases and 5 bases, with 13 bases remaining between them. The CDR3 covers 14 residues. Germline V gene lookup returns CDR1 MNHEY and CDR2 SVGAGI. The chain's CDR3 is CASSYVARVNEQYF. The CDR3 DNA follows: TGTGCCAGCAGTTACGTCGCCAGGGTCAACGAGCAGTACTTC.

V is TRBV9 and J is TRBJ2-2; no firm D call. Between the trimmed V and J ends, which lost 0 bases and 1 base, there was a span of 1 base. This CDR3 is built from 13 residues. Looked up from germline, CDR1 is SGDLS and CDR2 is YYNGEE. CDR3 in DNA: TGTGCCAGCAGCGTAGGGAACACCGGGGAGCTGTTTTTT. Translating it yields CASSVGNTGELFF.

The chain combines TRBV6-2 or TRBV6-3 with TRBJ2-5; the D gene could be TRBD1 or TRBD2 (6 bases each). The CDR3 length is 14 residues. V shed 0 bases and J shed 5 bases, with 10 bases lying between them. Per germline, CDR1 MNHEY and CDR2 SVGEGT. The CDR3 reads CASSYSGGGETQYF. The DNA for the CDR3 is TGTGCCAGCAGTTACTCAGGGGGAGGCGAGACCCAGTACTTC.

The chain couples TRBV7-6 to TRBJ2-1, with D tentatively TRBD2 (5 bases). From germline, CDR1 is SGHVS and CDR2 FNYEAQ. This CDR3 has 15 amino acids. The germline V and J ends were trimmed by 6 bases and 5 bases, with 17 bases remaining between them. The CDR3 region is CASSHPLERNNEQFF. The CDR3 DNA follows: TGTGCCAGCAGTCACCCACTAGAAAGGAACAATGAGCAGTTCTTC.